The clone carrying this TCR beta chain was counted a few times. The CDR3 length is 15 residues. Germline V lookup: CDR1 MNHEY, CDR2 SVGAGI. Trimming removed 4 bases from V and 7 bases from J; junction bases left unmatched: 6. This sample is part of a study of cytomegalovirus exposure and HLA in healthy donors. PCR employed 60 Vbeta and 13 Jbeta primers. Clones were sequenced by immunoSEQ multiplex PCR, and TCRdb holds only the in-frame ones, with some missing. The data contain approximately 160,000 clones, 80% to 90% of them singletons. The sample taken for sequencing was PBMCs. The chain has TRBV6-5 and TRBJ1-6, with 8 positions matching TRBD1. The clonotype originates from a young woman in good health and CMV-seronegative. The CDR3 DNA reads as TGTGCCAGCAGTTTGCCAGGGACAGGCAATTCACCCCTCCACTTT. This sequence encodes CASSLPGTGNSPLHF.